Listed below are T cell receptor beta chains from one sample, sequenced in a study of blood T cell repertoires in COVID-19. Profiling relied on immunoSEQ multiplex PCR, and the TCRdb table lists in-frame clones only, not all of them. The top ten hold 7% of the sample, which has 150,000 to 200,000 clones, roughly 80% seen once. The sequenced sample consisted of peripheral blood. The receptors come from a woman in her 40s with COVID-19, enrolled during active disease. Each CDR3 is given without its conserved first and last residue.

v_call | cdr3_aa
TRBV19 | ATSGLSYEQY
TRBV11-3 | ASSRTSAGTDTQY
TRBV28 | ASSITGPPYEQY
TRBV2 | ASSFKQETQY
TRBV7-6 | ASSSPGSYNEQF
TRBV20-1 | SASYRANTGELF
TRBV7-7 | ASSPKTSGSTGELF
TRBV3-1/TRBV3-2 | ASSHAGTWGGETQY
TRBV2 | ASRENIPGQGVNEQF
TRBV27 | ARATGAYEQY
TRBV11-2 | ASSLARHTNTEAF
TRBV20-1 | SASWQGAQKNEAF
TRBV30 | AWNGQHNSPLH
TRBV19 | ATTGSLNANYGYT
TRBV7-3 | ASSPTGNEQF
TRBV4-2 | ASPPLSRTSGDRNTGELF
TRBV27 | ASRAGDRETQY
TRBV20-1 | SATRGNEQF
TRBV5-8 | ASSLAGGSSYEQY
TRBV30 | AWTEGIRNSPLH
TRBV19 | ASQLGGLTDTQY
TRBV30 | AWSLPGVFGNTIY
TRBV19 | ASSIQGASLFYEQY
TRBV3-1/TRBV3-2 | ASSHWGGPSSGNTIY
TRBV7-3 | ASSLTTSGTDTQY
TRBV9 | ASSHGQSQETQY
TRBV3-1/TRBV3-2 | ASSLRRGNTQPQH
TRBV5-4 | ASSFGGVRNTEAF
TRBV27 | ASSLREGAYEQY
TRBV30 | AWSMSGGPGDTQY
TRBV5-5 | ASSWGTGGIYGYT
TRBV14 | ASSPRYSGSYNEQF
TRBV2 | ASSADRAATEAF
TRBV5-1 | ASSLGASYDEQF
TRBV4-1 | ASSQDSGSYNSPLH
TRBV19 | ASSSTRKGYEQY
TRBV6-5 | ASSSGLYNEQF
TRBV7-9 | ASGQVGSPLH